Shown below are 18 T cell receptor beta chains from a single sample sequenced in a study of OX40 agonist ivuxolimab in advanced cancers. The method was immunoSEQ multiplex PCR; TCRdb's version includes in-frame clones alone and lacks a portion of them. This sample has fewer than 90,000 clones, with 80% to 90% found just once. The specimen was CD4+ or CD8+ T cells sorted from blood, collected in a trial of the OX40 agonist ivuxolimab. Every receptor here comes from an adult with an advanced solid tumor such as melanoma, head and neck, liver or kidney cancer.

V and J are TRBV6-5 and TRBJ1-2, with D possibly TRBD1 on 5 matching bases. The CDR3 extends over 13 amino acids. The germline V and J ends were trimmed by 7 bases and 8 bases, with 17 bases remaining between them. Germline V gene lookup returns CDR1 MNHEY and CDR2 SVGAGI. The CDR3 bases are TGTGCCAGCAATAATCAGGGTCACGGCGGCTACACCTTC. Its translation: CASNNQGHGGYTF.

V is TRBV5-1 and J is TRBJ2-2; the D call may be TRBD1 or TRBD2 (5 bases each). This CDR3 has 15 residues. V lost 2 bases to trimming and J lost 5 bases, with 13 bases between them. Germline CDR1 SGHRS, CDR2 YFSETQ. CDR3 DNA sequence: TGCGCCAGCAGCTTTCGGTTGGGGGAGACCGGGGAGCTGTTTTTT. As protein: CASSFRLGETGELFF.

In DNA, the CDR3 is TGTGCCGGGGGGGAAAGATCATTTAACTATGGCTACACCTTC. Translating it yields CAGGERSFNYGYTF. This chain links TRBV6-1 with TRBJ1-2, with D tentatively TRBD1 (5 bases). Trimming shortened V by 11 bases and J by 1 base, and 17 bases separated the two germline ends. The V gene's germline CDR1 is MNHNS and CDR2 SASEGT. CDR3 length equals 14 residues.

V usage is TRBV30 and J usage is TRBJ1-2; no clear D gene. Trimming left V 5 bases short and J 7 bases short, with 11 bases between. Germline lookup yields CDR1 GTSNPN and CDR2 SVGIG (reference sequence). This CDR3 has 11 amino acids. CDR3 sequence reads: CAWAPSSGYTF. The CDR3 nucleotides are TGTGCCTGGGCGCCGAGTTCTGGCTACACCTTC.

The chain combines TRBV5-1 with TRBJ2-4, with 12 bases aligning to TRBD2. The CDR3 covers 16 residues. Germline V gene sequence: CDR1 SGHRS, CDR2 YFSETQ. J was trimmed by 7 bases and V by 2 bases; bases with no gene match: 7. In DNA form, the CDR3 reads TGCGCCAGCAGCTTCGGTGCTAGCGGGGGGGCGAACATTCAGTACTTC. Residues: CASSFGASGGANIQYF.

The V gene is TRBV23-1, the J gene TRBJ1-1; D not certain. TRBV23-1 is an ORF; its function is uncertain. V was clipped by 2 bases and J by 1 base, with 8 bases between them. The CDR3 totals 14 residues. The DNA for the CDR3 is TGCGCCAGCAGTCAAAGTAGCGGGAACACTGAAGCTTTCTTT. It encodes CASSQSSGNTEAFF.

This chain connects TRBV6-1 to TRBJ1-1, with D unclear. Germline CDR1 and CDR2: MNHNS and SASEGT. V lost 3 bases and J lost 8, with 19 bases in between. This CDR3 region has 15 residues. The CDR3 nucleotides are TGTGCCAGCAGTGATCCCGGACCGGGAAAGAGGGAAGCTTTCTTT. Translation: CASSDPGPGKREAFF.

This clone showed up just a few times. The chain carries TRBV18 and TRBJ2-1; 8 positions agree with TRBD2. Germline V gives CDR1 KGHSH, CDR2 LQKENI. Losses at the gene ends were 5 bases for V and 2 bases for J; bases not matched to a gene: 8. There are 16 residues in the CDR3. CDR3 bases: TGTGCCAGCTCAGCCGAGGGACTAGTCCCCTACAATGAGCAGTTCTTC. The encoded protein is CASSAEGLVPYNEQFF.

The chain is built from TRBV2 and TRBJ1-1; maybe TRBD1 (5 bases). The CDR3 has 13 residues. Germline CDR1 and CDR2: SNHLY and FYNNEI. V gave up 6 bases and J gave up 4 bases, with 12 bases separating them. The CDR3 nucleotides are TGTGCCAGCAGAGTTGACCAGGGCACTGAAGCTTTCTTT. As protein: CASRVDQGTEAFF. The full variable domain, rest sourced from reference TRBV2 and TRBJ1-1, is EPEVTQTPSHQVTQMGQEVILRCVPISNHLYFYWYRQILGQKVEFLVSFYNNEISEKSEIFDDQFSVERPDGSNFTLKIRSTKLEDSAMYFCASRVDQGTEAFFGQGTRLTVV.

This clone appeared a few times. The J gene is TRBJ1-6, the V gene TRBV6-1; 8 bases are shared with TRBD1. Germline values: CDR1 MNHNS, CDR2 SASEGT. The CDR3 spans 14 residues. Trimming at V came to 7 bases and at J to 10 bases, leaving 9 bases not matched to a gene. This CDR3 reads CASTTRTGNSPLHF. DNA for the CDR3: TGTGCCAGCACGACCCGGACAGGGAACTCACCCCTCCACTTT.

The V gene is TRBV6-1, the J gene TRBJ1-1, with 10 bases fitting TRBD1. V dropped 4 bases and J dropped 1; count of bases not matched to a gene: 3. In germline, CDR1 is MNHNS, CDR2 SASEGT. This CDR3 has 15 residues. The CDR3 sequence is CASSVWTGGNTEAFF. CDR3 coding DNA: TGTGCCAGCAGTGTTTGGACAGGGGGGAACACTGAAGCTTTCTTT.

This rearrangement joins TRBV6-1 to TRBJ1-2; D is undetermined. V was pared by 5 bases and J by 8 bases, with 9 bases between. This CDR3 contains 11 residues. The germline V gene has CDR1 MNHNS and CDR2 SASEGT. CDR3: CASSHQGGYTF. The CDR3 DNA is TGTGCCAGCAGTCACCAAGGAGGCTACACCTTC.

The genes are TRBV6-5 and TRBJ2-5; 10 bases match TRBD2. CDR1 is MNHEY and CDR2 is SVGAGI in the germline V gene. V trimming: 2 bases; J trimming: 1 base; junction bases outside the gene matches: 4. The CDR3 spans 16 residues. The CDR3 DNA reads TGTGCCAGCAGTTACCGCAGCGGGGGGGTCCAAGAGACCCAGTACTTC. It is translated as CASSYRSGGVQETQYF.

This clone came up once. The chain joins TRBV7-2 to TRBJ2-4; D ambiguous. Germline CDR1 is SGHTA and CDR2 is FQGNSA. V dropped 5 bases and J dropped 9 bases, with 11 bases sitting between them. The CDR3 length is 12 residues. CDR3 DNA: TGTGCCAGCAGCCTTCAAACCCCCATTCAGTACTTC. Encoded protein: CASSLQTPIQYF.

The rearrangement uses TRBV29-1 and TRBJ2-5, with D uncertain. The CDR3 spans 13 residues. Per germline, CDR1 SQVTM and CDR2 ANQGSEA. Trimming removed 1 base from V and 3 bases from J, with 9 bases in between. CDR3 residues: CSVEGLFEETQYF. DNA for the CDR3: TGCAGCGTTGAAGGACTTTTCGAAGAGACCCAGTACTTC.

The chain has TRBV5-6 and TRBJ1-3, with a weak D call TRBD1 (6 bases). The V gene's germline CDR1 is SGHDT and CDR2 YYEEEE. The CDR3 is 13 residues long. Trimming took 4 bases from V and 2 from J, leaving 7 bases between them. Here the CDR3 DNA reads TGTGCCAGCAGCACAGGGACTGGAAACACCATATATTTT. Translation gives CASSTGTGNTIYF.

The chain combines TRBV18 with TRBJ1-3, with D unclear. CDR3 length: 16 residues. Germline-derived CDR1 and CDR2 are KGHSH and LQKENI. V dropped 2 bases and J dropped 0 bases, with 11 bases sitting between them. The CDR3 region is CASSPRGLISGNTIYF. The CDR3 DNA is TGTGCCAGCTCACCAAGAGGGCTGATCTCTGGAAACACCATATATTTT. Filled out from reference TRBV18 and TRBJ1-3, the complete variable domain reads NAGVMQNPRHLVRRRGQEARLRCSPMKGHSHVYWYRQLPEEGLKFMVYLQKENIIDESGMPKERFSAEFPKEGPSILRIQQVVRGDSAAYFCASSPRGLISGNTIYFGEGSWLTVV.

The rearrangement joins TRBV5-6 to TRBJ2-3; 7 bases match TRBD1. The CDR3 has 17 amino acids. Germline CDR1 reads SGHDT; CDR2 reads YYEEEE. Unmatched junction bases numbered 18, after V lost 6 bases and J lost 5 bases. The CDR3 region is CASTQYSNRGLIDTQYF. DNA of the CDR3: TGTGCCAGCACCCAGTACTCCAACAGGGGCCTCATAGATACGCAGTATTTT.